This TCR beta chain was sequenced for a study of T cells in Graves' hyperthyroidism and ophthalmopathy. Overall study: Peripheral blood samples were taken at initial diagnosis, prior to any treatment.

The CDR3 totals 15 residues. Per germline, CDR1 LNHNV and CDR2 YYDKDF (reference sequence). V gave up 3 bases and J gave up 0 bases, with 9 bases separating them. This clonotype occurred once. Subjects aged 18 to 65 presented with newly diagnosed hyperthyroidism of less than 2 months' duration. TCR beta CDR3 regions were amplified from RNA. Primed by the HTBI set, a first-round RT-PCR was run on the TCR CDR3. TCRdb re-derived calls from the multiplex PCR reads in MiXCR, one entry per CDR3 protein. The data show about 700,000 distinct CDR3 sequences, with around 15% seen just once and approximately 10% held by the top ten.

This chain joins TRBV15 and TRBJ2-4; D is perhaps TRBD2 (5 bases). The sequence was collected from a woman aged 18-29 years with Graves' hyperthyroidism. The sequenced material came from blood. The CDR3 spells CATSRSGKAKNIQYF. CDR3 bases: TGTGCCACCAGCAGGTCCGGGAAAGCCAAAAACATTCAGTACTTC.